These T cell receptor beta chains were read from a single sample in a study of blood T cell repertoires in COVID-19. Measured with immunoSEQ multiplex PCR; TCRdb has only the in-frame clones, and not every one. The table has about 220,000 clones, 70% to 90% seen once. The sample comprised peripheral blood. These receptors came from a human donor in a cohort sampled during active COVID-19. The CDR3 runs from the conserved cysteine through the conserved F or W. The D gene is left open where the match is weak. Rows may omit the clone size; those that give it use once, few, many or a size class.

NA,TRBV5-1,NA,14,TRBJ2-3,TGCGCCAGCAGCTTGACAGGCCGCACAGATACGCAGTATTTT,CASSLTGRTDTQYF
NA,TRBV2,TRBD1,14,TRBJ2-7,TGTGCCAGCAGTCTCGGGACAGGGGCCAACGAGCAGTACTTC,CASSLGTGANEQYF
NA,TRBV5-1,NA,15,TRBJ1-2,TGCGCCAGCAGCTTGGCGGGAACGATGGTCGATGGCTACACCTTC,CASSLAGTMVDGYTF
once,TRBV28,NA,10,TRBJ1-1,TGTGCCAACTTAAACACTGAAGCTTTCTTT,CANLNTEAFF
NA,TRBV11-2,TRBD1,13,TRBJ1-1,TGTGCCAGCAGCCCAGGGGGCAGCACTGAAGCTTTCTTT,CASSPGGSTEAFF
NA,TRBV23-1,NA,16,TRBJ2-1,TGCGCCAGCAGTCAATCCTCCGGACACCACGACAATGAGCAGTTCTTC,CASSQSSGHHDNEQFF
NA,TRBV24-1,TRBD1,15,TRBJ2-4,TGTGCCACCAGTGATACGAGACAGGGCTCAAACATTCAGTACTTC,CATSDTRQGSNIQYF
NA,TRBV2,TRBD1,15,TRBJ1-2,TGTGCCAGCAGGGATTTTCAGGGGGCCGGATATGGCTACACCTTC,CASRDFQGAGYGYTF
NA,TRBV28,TRBD1,13,TRBJ1-2,TGTGCCAGCAGGACAGGGGCCGTCTATGGCTACACCTTC,CASRTGAVYGYTF
NA,TRBV10-3,TRBD2,15,TRBJ2-1,TGTGCCATCAGGCCTGGACTAGCGGATTACAATGAGCAGTTCTTC,CAIRPGLADYNEQFF
NA,TRBV4-2,TRBD2,15,TRBJ2-5,TGTGCCAGCAGCCAAGATCCGACTAGCGGACAGACCCAGTACTTC,CASSQDPTSGQTQYF
once,TRBV4-3,NA,14,TRBJ2-7,TGCGCCAGCAGCCCCCAACGCGGTAGCTACGAGCAGTACTTC,CASSPQRGSYEQYF
NA,TRBV18,TRBD1,15,TRBJ1-4,TGTGCCAGCTCACCCCCGGGACAGCCTAATGAAAAACTGTTTTTT,CASSPPGQPNEKLFF
NA,TRBV28,NA,14,TRBJ1-6,TGTGCCAGCAGGGGGGCAGAATATAATTCACCCCTCCACTTT,CASRGAEYNSPLHF
few,TRBV5-1,NA,13,TRBJ2-5,TGCGCCAGCAGCTTAGGCGACGGGGAGACCCAGTACTTC,CASSLGDGETQYF
few,TRBV19,TRBD1,16,TRBJ2-2,TGTGCCAGTAGTCCCTATGGACAGGGGGGGGACGGGGAGCTGTTTTTT,CASSPYGQGGDGELFF
NA,TRBV5-1,NA,15,TRBJ2-3,TGCGCCAGCAGCTTTAAGCCAACTAGCACAGATACGCAGTATTTT,CASSFKPTSTDTQYF
NA,TRBV29-1,NA,13,TRBJ1-1,TGCAGCGTCGAAACCTCACAGGGTTCTGAAGCTTTCTTT,CSVETSQGSEAFF
few,TRBV7-2,NA,16,TRBJ1-6,TGTGCCAGCAGCTTCATGGGGAGCTCCTATAATTCACCCCTCCACTTT,CASSFMGSSYNSPLHF
NA,TRBV7-2,NA,12,TRBJ1-1,TGTGCCAGCAGCTTAGTGGAGAGTGAAGCTTTCTTT,CASSLVESEAFF
NA,TRBV5-1,NA,11,TRBJ2-7,TGCGCCAGCAGCTTGGCGGACGAGCAGTACTTC,CASSLADEQYF
NA,TRBV19,TRBD1,14,TRBJ1-2,TGTGCCAGTAGTCCCCCAGGGGGCGGCTATGGCTACACCTTC,CASSPPGGGYGYTF
NA,TRBV7-2,TRBD2,18,TRBJ2-7,TGTGCCAGCAGCTTACCCTCTAGCGGAGGGAGGGATCGGTACGAGCAGTACTTC,CASSLPSSGGRDRYEQYF
NA,TRBV29-1,TRBD1,13,TRBJ1-1,TGCAGCGGGAACAGGGGAATGAACACTGAAGCTTTCTTT,CSGNRGMNTEAFF
NA,TRBV12-3/TRBV12-4,TRBD1,13,TRBJ1-2,TGTGCCAGCAGTTCCTCAGGGGGCGATGGCTACACCTTC,CASSSSGGDGYTF
few,TRBV7-8,TRBD1,15,TRBJ1-3,TGTGCCAGCAGCTTCGACAGGGGGCCTGGAAACACCATATATTTT,CASSFDRGPGNTIYF
few,TRBV12-3/TRBV12-4,NA,13,TRBJ1-1,TGTGCCAGCAGTTTAATACAGGGCACTGAAGCTTTCTTT,CASSLIQGTEAFF
NA,TRBV14,NA,15,TRBJ2-3,TGTGCCAGCAGCCCTCCTGGACAGCTCACAGATACGCAGTATTTT,CASSPPGQLTDTQYF
NA,TRBV5-8,TRBD1,14,TRBJ2-1,TGTGCCAGCACTAAGGCAGGGGGCTACAATGAGCAGTTCTTC,CASTKAGGYNEQFF
NA,TRBV24-1,NA,15,TRBJ1-2,TGTGCCACCAGTGATCCCCACGATAAGGCGGATGGCTACACCTTC,CATSDPHDKADGYTF
NA,TRBV27,NA,13,TRBJ1-5,TGTGCCAGCAGCCCGTCGGGATCGGGGCCCCAGCATTTT,CASSPSGSGPQHF
NA,TRBV27,NA,14,TRBJ1-5,TGTGCCAGCAGTTTAGGCCAGGGAAATCAGCTCCAGCATTTT,CASSLGQGNQLQHF
NA,TRBV6-5,NA,14,TRBJ1-1,TGTGCCAGCAGGCCCGGGGTTAAGGACACTGAAGCTTTCTTT,CASRPGVKDTEAFF
NA,TRBV7-9,TRBD1,14,TRBJ1-4,TGTGCCAGCAGCCCTGGGACAGGGTCTGAAAAACTGTTTTTT,CASSPGTGSEKLFF
NA,TRBV28,TRBD1,15,TRBJ2-7,TGTGCCAGCAGTTCCTGGGGGACAGGAATTTACGAGCAGTACTTC,CASSSWGTGIYEQYF
few,TRBV19,TRBD1,15,TRBJ1-1,TGTGCCAGTAGCTGGGGACAGACATTGAACACTGAAGCTTTCTTT,CASSWGQTLNTEAFF
once,TRBV24-1,TRBD1,15,TRBJ2-3,TGTGCCACCAGTGAAGCCGGGACAGGGGGAGATACGCAGTATTTT,CATSEAGTGGDTQYF
NA,TRBV27,NA,14,TRBJ2-7,TGTGCCAGCAGGTCGCGGGGCGGGATAAACGAGCAGTACTTC,CASRSRGGINEQYF